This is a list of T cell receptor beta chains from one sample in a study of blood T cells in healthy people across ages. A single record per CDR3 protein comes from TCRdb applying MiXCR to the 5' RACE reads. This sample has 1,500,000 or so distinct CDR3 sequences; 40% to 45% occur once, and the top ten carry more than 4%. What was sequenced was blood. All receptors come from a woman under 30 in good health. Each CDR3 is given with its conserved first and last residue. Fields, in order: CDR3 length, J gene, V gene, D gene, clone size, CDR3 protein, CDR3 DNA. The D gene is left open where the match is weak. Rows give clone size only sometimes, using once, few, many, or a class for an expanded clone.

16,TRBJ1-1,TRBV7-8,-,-,CASRLKPQPLNTEAFF,TGTGCCAGCAGGTTAAAACCCCAACCTTTGAACACTGAAGCTTTCTTT
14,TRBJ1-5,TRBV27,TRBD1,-,CATPGQGVKTPQHF,TGTGCCACTCCGGGACAGGGGGTTAAGACACCCCAGCATTTT
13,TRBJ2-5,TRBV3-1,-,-,CASSHRYQETQYF,TGTGCCAGCAGCCATCGGTACCAAGAGACCCAGTACTTC
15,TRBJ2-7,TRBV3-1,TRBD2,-,CASSLITSGSYEQYF,TGTGCCAGCAGCCTAATCACTAGCGGCTCCTACGAGCAGTACTTC
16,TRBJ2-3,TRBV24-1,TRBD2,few,CATSDPGGVGTDTQYF,TGTGCCACCAGTGATCCGGGGGGGGTTGGCACAGATACGCAGTATTTT
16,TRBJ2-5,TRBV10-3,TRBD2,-,CAISESPSGGVNEQYF,TGTGCCATCAGTGAGTCTCCCAGCGGGGGTGTCAATGAGCAGTACTTC
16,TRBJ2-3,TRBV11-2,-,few,CASSLAAGLSTDTQYF,TGTGCCAGCAGCTTAGCGGCGGGATTGAGCACAGATACGCAGTATTTT
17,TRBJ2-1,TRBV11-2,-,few,CASSSVGSTVSYNEQFF,TGTGCCAGCAGCTCCGTGGGGTCGACAGTCTCCTACAATGAGCAGTTCTTC
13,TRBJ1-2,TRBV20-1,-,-,CSARDDRSYGYTF,TGCAGTGCTAGAGATGACAGGAGCTATGGCTACACCTTC
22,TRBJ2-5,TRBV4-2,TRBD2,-,CASSQDLIFGLAGEVARETQYF,TGTGCCAGCAGCCAAGATCTAATATTCGGCCTAGCGGGAGAGGTGGCAAGAGAGACCCAGTACTTC
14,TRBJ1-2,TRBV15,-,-,CATSRGGANYGYTF,TGTGCCACCAGCAGAGGAGGTGCTAACTATGGCTACACCTTC
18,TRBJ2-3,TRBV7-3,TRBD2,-,CASSPGLTSGRYTDTQYF,TGTGCCAGCAGCCCTGGTCTGACTAGCGGGAGATACACAGATACGCAGTATTTT
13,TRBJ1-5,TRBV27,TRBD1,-,CASSFTGGRPQHF,TGTGCCAGCAGTTTTACAGGGGGGCGGCCCCAGCATTTT
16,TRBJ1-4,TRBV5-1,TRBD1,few,CASSFHYRDSNEKLFF,TGCGCCAGCAGCTTCCATTACCGGGACAGTAATGAAAAACTGTTTTTT
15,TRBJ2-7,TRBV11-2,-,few,CASSFFRSQAYEQYF,TGTGCCAGCAGCTTTTTTAGGAGCCAGGCCTACGAGCAGTACTTC
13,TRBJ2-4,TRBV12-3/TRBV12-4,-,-,CASSPNRENIQYF,TGTGCCAGCAGTCCAAACAGGGAAAACATTCAGTACTTC
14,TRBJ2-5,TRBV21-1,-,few,CASRTPGNQETQYF,TGTGCCAGCCGGACGCCCGGGAACCAAGAGACCCAGTACTTC
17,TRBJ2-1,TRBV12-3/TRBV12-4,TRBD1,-,CASSPPRTGGSYNEQFF,TGTGCCAGCAGTCCGCCCCGGACAGGAGGCTCCTACAATGAGCAGTTCTTC
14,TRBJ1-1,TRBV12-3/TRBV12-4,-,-,CASSFQGPLTEAFF,TGTGCCAGCAGTTTTCAGGGACCCCTCACTGAAGCTTTCTTT
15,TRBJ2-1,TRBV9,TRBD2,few,CASSDSGFSYNEQFF,TGTGCCAGCAGCGATAGCGGGTTCTCCTACAATGAGCAGTTCTTC
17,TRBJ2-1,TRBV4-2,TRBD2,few,CASSPRTSGSPYNEQFF,TGTGCCAGCAGCCCTCGGACTAGCGGGAGTCCTTACAATGAGCAGTTCTTC
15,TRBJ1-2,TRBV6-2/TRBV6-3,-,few,CASSYGDEEIYGYTF,TGTGCCAGCAGTTACGGGGACGAGGAGATCTATGGCTACACCTTC
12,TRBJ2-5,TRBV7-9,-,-,CASSYRQERAYF,TGTGCCAGCAGCTACAGACAGGAACGCGCGTACTTC
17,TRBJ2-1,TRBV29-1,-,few,CSVVEKGLRSSYNEQFF,TGCAGCGTTGTCGAAAAGGGTTTGCGGTCCTCCTACAATGAGCAGTTCTTC
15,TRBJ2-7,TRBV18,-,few,CASSAGISPSYEQYF,TGTGCCAGCTCAGCGGGGATTTCCCCTTCCTACGAGCAGTACTTC
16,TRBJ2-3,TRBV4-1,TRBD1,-,CASTFRGTGRTDTQYF,TGCGCCAGCACGTTCCGCGGGACAGGGAGAACAGATACGCAGTATTTT
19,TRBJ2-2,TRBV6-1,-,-,CASSGSVWASLRDTGELFF,TGTGCCAGCAGTGGATCGGTGTGGGCGAGCCTACGAGACACCGGGGAGCTGTTTTTT
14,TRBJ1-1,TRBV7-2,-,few,CASSAQQEGTEAFF,TGTGCCAGCAGCGCCCAACAGGAGGGCACTGAAGCTTTCTTT
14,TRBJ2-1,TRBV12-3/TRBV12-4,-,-,CASRIRTVYNEQFF,TGTGCCAGCCGAATTCGGACAGTTTACAATGAGCAGTTCTTC
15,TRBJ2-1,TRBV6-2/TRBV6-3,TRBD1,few,CTTFSGTGAYNEQFF,TGTACGACTTTTTCCGGGACAGGAGCGTACAATGAGCAGTTCTTC
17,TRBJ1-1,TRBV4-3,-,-,CASSQGTLWDSNTEAFF,TGCGCCAGCAGCCAAGGGACTCTGTGGGATTCGAACACTGAAGCTTTCTTT
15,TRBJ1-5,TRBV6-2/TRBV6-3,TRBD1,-,CASTYSGGRYQPQHF,TGTGCCAGCACCTACTCAGGGGGTAGGTATCAGCCCCAGCATTTT
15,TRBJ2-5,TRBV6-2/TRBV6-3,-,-,CASSYPLGGQETQYF,TGTGCCAGCAGCTACCCTTTAGGGGGACAAGAGACCCAGTACTTC
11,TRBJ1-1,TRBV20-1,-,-,CSASLVTEAFF,TGCAGTGCTAGTTTAGTCACTGAAGCTTTCTTT
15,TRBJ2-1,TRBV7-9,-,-,CASSFTVSVGNEQFF,TGTGCCAGCAGCTTTACAGTCTCGGTGGGGAATGAGCAGTTCTTC
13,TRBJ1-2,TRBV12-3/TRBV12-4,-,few,CASSLGSRLGYTF,TGTGCCAGCAGTTTAGGGTCCCGCTTGGGTTACACCTTC
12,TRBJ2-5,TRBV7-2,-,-,CASSSLFETQYF,TGTGCCAGCAGCTCCCTATTCGAGACCCAGTACTTC
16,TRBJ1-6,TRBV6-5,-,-,CASSSPVKGRYSPLHF,TGTGCCAGCAGTTCCCCAGTAAAAGGAAGGTATTCACCCCTCCACTTT
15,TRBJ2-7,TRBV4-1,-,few,CASSQAVGATYEQYF,TGCGCCAGCAGCCAAGCGGTCGGGGCCACCTACGAGCAGTACTTC
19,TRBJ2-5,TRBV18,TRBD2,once,CASSRPGLAGGLYQETQYF,TGCGCCAGCTCCAGACCCGGGCTAGCGGGGGGCTTGTACCAAGAGACCCAGTACTTC